The 7 T cell receptor beta chains below come from one sample, sequenced in a study of blood T cell repertoires in COVID-19. Clones were sequenced by immunoSEQ multiplex PCR, and TCRdb holds only the in-frame ones, with some missing. This sample has nearly 200,000 clones, with 70% to 90% found just once. The material sequenced was PBMCs or T cells enriched from blood (not recorded which). The origin of the receptors is a woman between 18 and 30 years old who had recovered from COVID-19.

This rearrangement joins TRBV9 to TRBJ2-3, with 7 bases matching TRBD2. This CDR3 has 16 amino acids. Trimming cost V 0 bases and J 5 bases; bases outside gene matches: 9. CDR1 and CDR2 (germline): SGDLS, YYNGEE. The CDR3 bases are TGTGCCAGCAGCGTAGCTTCTGGCGGGGGAGTAGATACGCAGTATTTT. Translating gives CASSVASGGGVDTQYF. The full variable domain, in which reference TRBV9 and TRBJ2-3 provide the parts outside the CDR3, is DSGVTQTPKHLITATGQRVTLRCSPRSGDLSVYWYQQSLDQGLQFLIQYYNGEERAKGNILERFSAQQFPDLHSELNLSSLELGDSALYFCASSVASGGGVDTQYFGPGTRLTVL.

The chain recombines TRBV4-1 with TRBJ2-7; 16 bases match TRBD2. The germline CDR1 and CDR2 sequences are MGHRA and YSYEKL. The CDR3 runs to 17 residues. V lost 4 bases and J lost 2; bases outside the gene matches: 5. Here the CDR3 reads CASSRLGTSGGAYEQYF. CDR3 in DNA: TGCGCCAGCAGCCGCCTCGGGACTAGCGGGGGGGCCTACGAGCAGTACTTC.

The chain combines TRBV6-5 with TRBJ1-5; TRBD1 is a possible D gene (5 bases). This CDR3 spans 14 amino acids. Trimming removed 6 bases at V and 0 bases at J, with 9 bases between. Germline V lookup: CDR1 MNHEY, CDR2 SVGAGI. CDR3 DNA sequence: TGTGCCAGCAGGACAGTCGATAGCAATCAGCCCCAGCATTTT. It yields the protein CASRTVDSNQPQHF.

J is TRBJ2-1 and V is TRBV2, with unresolved D. CDR1 is SNHLY, CDR2 FYNNEI, per germline. This CDR3 region has 13 residues. Trimming pared 6 bases from V and 4 bases from J, leaving 10 bases between. In DNA form, the CDR3 reads TGTGCCAGCAGGTTTACAGAGTACAATGAGCAGTTCTTC. It specifies CASRFTEYNEQFF. Full variable domain (outside the CDR3, taken from reference TRBV2 and TRBJ2-1): EPEVTQTPSHQVTQMGQEVILRCVPISNHLYFYWYRQILGQKVEFLVSFYNNEISEKSEIFDDQFSVERPDGSNFTLKIRSTKLEDSAMYFCASRFTEYNEQFFGPGTRLTVL.

The chain links TRBV10-3 to TRBJ2-5, with TRBD2 matching over 8 bases. Germline values: CDR1 ENHRY, CDR2 SYGVKD. With V trimmed by 10 bases and J by 1 base, 5 bases remained unmatched. CDR3 length: 13 residues. The CDR3 loop reads CATGGAGQETQYF. DNA of the CDR3: TGTGCCACGGGGGGGGCCGGCCAAGAGACCCAGTACTTC.

The CDR3 region is CASSLDLDAGTAYYYGYTF. The CDR3 nucleotides read TGTGCCAGCAGCTTAGATCTTGACGCCGGGACAGCTTATTACTATGGCTACACCTTC. The J gene is TRBJ1-2, the V gene TRBV11-2; TRBD1 aligns across 7 bases. This CDR3 is built from 19 residues. Germline loops: CDR1 SGHAT, CDR2 FQNNGV. With 0 bases clipped from V and 3 bases from J, the junction kept 16 bases outside the gene matches.

This clone showed up just a few times. This sequence joins TRBV6-4 and TRBJ1-3; 8 bases match TRBD1. Germline CDR1 reads MRHNA; CDR2 reads SNTAGT. Unmatched junction bases numbered 12, after V lost 6 bases and J lost 2 bases. The CDR3 spans 17 residues. The CDR3 region is CASSGPPGQDPGNTIYF. Written as DNA, the CDR3 is TGTGCCAGCAGCGGACCCCCGGGACAGGACCCTGGAAACACCATATATTTT.